This is a list of T cell receptor beta chains from one sample in a study of T-cell memory formation after mild COVID-19. One entry per CDR3 protein results from TCRdb running MiXCR on the 5' RACE reads. Of around 140,000 distinct CDR3 sequences in the sample, about 23% were seen once. Specimen: PBMCs or a T cell subset sorted from them (not recorded which). The receptors originated from an adult woman who had mild COVID-19 (a few samples of this study predate the infection). Cell type and time point are not known. Both conserved end residues are part of each CDR3. The order of the fields is J gene, V gene, clone size, D gene, CDR3 DNA, CDR3 protein. D genes are given only for firm matches. Rows give clone size only sometimes, using once, few, many, or a class for an expanded clone.

J gene: TRBJ2-7; V gene: TRBV20-1; clone size: .; D gene: TRBD1; CDR3 DNA: TGCAGTGCTAGAGACCGCCGGGACAGGGGCTCCTACGAGCAGTACTTC; CDR3 protein: CSARDRRDRGSYEQYF
J gene: TRBJ2-3; V gene: TRBV27; clone size: many; D gene: .; CDR3 DNA: TGTGCCAGCAGTTTTCGTCCAGATACGCAGTATTTT; CDR3 protein: CASSFRPDTQYF
J gene: TRBJ2-7; V gene: TRBV4-3; clone size: .; D gene: .; CDR3 DNA: TGCGCCAGCAGCCAATTTGGGGGGAAGTCCTACGAGCAGTACTTC; CDR3 protein: CASSQFGGKSYEQYF
J gene: TRBJ2-1; V gene: TRBV11-3; clone size: few; D gene: .; CDR3 DNA: TGTGCCAGCAGCCCAAACCCTGGGGGGACGGTATACAATGAGCAGTTCTTC; CDR3 protein: CASSPNPGGTVYNEQFF
J gene: TRBJ2-1; V gene: TRBV24-1; clone size: .; D gene: TRBD1; CDR3 DNA: TGTGCCACCAGAGATACAGGGGGATCCTACAATGAGCAGTTCTTC; CDR3 protein: CATRDTGGSYNEQFF
J gene: TRBJ2-1; V gene: TRBV6-2/TRBV6-3; clone size: .; D gene: TRBD2; CDR3 DNA: TGTGCCAGCAGTTCAGCTAGCGGGATCGTCTACAATGAGCAGTTCTTC; CDR3 protein: CASSSASGIVYNEQFF
J gene: TRBJ2-1; V gene: TRBV24-1; clone size: few; D gene: .; CDR3 DNA: TGTGCCACCAGTACCCGGCGGATTTCGACAGGAGCGATAGGTGAGCAGTTCTTC; CDR3 protein: CATSTRRISTGAIGEQFF
J gene: TRBJ1-2; V gene: TRBV9; clone size: few; D gene: .; CDR3 DNA: TGTGCCAGCAGCGTAGATGATGGAGGGGGCTACACCTTC; CDR3 protein: CASSVDDGGGYTF
J gene: TRBJ2-3; V gene: TRBV7-2; clone size: .; D gene: TRBD1; CDR3 DNA: TGTGCCAGCAGCTTAGGAGGACAGGGCTCGCAGTATTTT; CDR3 protein: CASSLGGQGSQYF
J gene: TRBJ2-2; V gene: TRBV5-5; clone size: .; D gene: TRBD1; CDR3 DNA: TGTGCCAGCAGCTCCGGGACAGGGTTTTTTGGGGAGCTGTTTTTT; CDR3 protein: CASSSGTGFFGELFF
J gene: TRBJ2-5; V gene: TRBV7-8; clone size: few; D gene: TRBD2; CDR3 DNA: TGTGCCAGCAACCCGGGGGGCCAAGAGACCCAGTACTTC; CDR3 protein: CASNPGGQETQYF
J gene: TRBJ2-2; V gene: TRBV2; clone size: .; D gene: .; CDR3 DNA: TGTGCCAGCACCCCCGGGGGAGGGGAGCTGTTTTTT; CDR3 protein: CASTPGGGELFF
J gene: TRBJ2-7; V gene: TRBV7-9; clone size: .; D gene: .; CDR3 DNA: TGTGCCAGCAGCCCCGATCGGACAGTCTACGAGCAGTACTTC; CDR3 protein: CASSPDRTVYEQYF
J gene: TRBJ2-7; V gene: TRBV5-1; clone size: .; D gene: TRBD1; CDR3 DNA: TGCGCCAGCAGCTTGGTAGGGGGCTGGGAGCAGTACTTC; CDR3 protein: CASSLVGGWEQYF
J gene: TRBJ2-7; V gene: TRBV7-9; clone size: .; D gene: .; CDR3 DNA: TGTGCCAGCCCAGCCCCCTACGAGCAGTACTTC; CDR3 protein: CASPAPYEQYF
J gene: TRBJ2-1; V gene: TRBV5-5; clone size: .; D gene: TRBD2; CDR3 DNA: TGTGCCAGCAGCCCGGAGGTACGCGGGGGGGCCCTGTACAATGAGCAGTTCTTC; CDR3 protein: CASSPEVRGGALYNEQFF